This T cell receptor (beta chain) was identified during a study of vaccination and CD4 T cells after COVID-19 (dated by TCRdb to 2021 to 2024). As for the study more broadly: Convalescent patients had a positive SARS-CoV-2 result on nasal swab PCR, and of these patients, several had mild disease and one had severe disease. In the convalescent cohort there were six males and four females, among whom were two Hispanic individuals, seven Caucasians, two Asians and one multiracial person. Participants got two doses of the Pfizer-BioNTech BNT162b2 vaccine (n=8) or two doses of the Moderna mRNA-1273 vaccine (n=2). Post-COVID blood samples were collected from convalescent patients a median of approximately 100 days after diagnosis, with a range of roughly 35 to 180 days. Post-vaccine blood samples were obtained a median of around 74 days after the second vaccine dose, with a range of roughly 13 to 250 days. A few convalescent patients were sampled both early after vaccination (day 14) and late after vaccination (days 161 to 241). The cultures were stimulated with overlapping spike peptide pools from SARS-CoV-2 and from the common cold coronaviruses HCoV-NL63, HCoV-OC43 and HCoV-229E. In control cultures, a CEFX viral epitope pool was used as positive control, an HIV-1 Nef peptide pool was used as negative control, or no peptide was added. In roughly 10 COVID-19 convalescent patients and several infection-naive healthy vaccine recipients, the spike-specific CD4+ TCR repertoire before mRNA vaccination was compared with the repertoire after mRNA vaccination.

The time point label, read with the paper, signifies: late sampling 161 to 241 days after vaccination in three convalescent patients. The treatment or condition label, read with the paper, signifies: roughly ten-day PBMC culture with coronavirus spike peptide pools or control peptides (ViraFEST assay). The ViraFEST assay was used in the study, in which antigen-specific T cells were expanded with peptide pools and expanded clonotypes were subsequently identified by TCR sequencing. Positive SARS-CoV-2 PCR tests in the convalescent patients dated from March to December 2020, before Alpha, Beta and Delta variants emerged in the United States. Roughly 2 million PBMCs per well were cultured in IMDM with 5% human AB serum and 8 to 10 IU/ml IL-2, plus 10 ug/ml peptide pools. Half of the culture medium was replaced with fresh IL-2-containing medium on days 3 and 7. CD4+ T cells were isolated after about 10 days of culture through negative selection using the EasySep CD4+ T cell isolation kit. Ficoll-Paque Plus gradient centrifugation was used to isolate PBMCs from whole blood, and the isolated PBMCs were then either used fresh or cryopreserved at -140C. Each culture condition was generally run in triplicate wells.

Library preparation used PCR. At the Johns Hopkins FTIC core, DNA from the cultured CD4+ T cells underwent TCR sequencing with the Oncomine TCR Beta short-read assay. The QIAamp micro DNA kit was used to extract genomic DNA from the cultured CD4+ T cells. Oncomine TCR Beta libraries from cultured CD4+ T cells were pooled with unique dual indexes and sequenced on an Illumina iSeq 100. The original methods were these. Non-productive sequences were removed, and CDR3s that did not start with C, did not end with F or W, or were shorter than 7 amino acids were discarded. The MANAFEST web application identified antigen-specific clonotypes by comparing peptide-stimulated wells against reference wells and other culture wells. An FDR below 0.05, an odds ratio above 5, and a productive frequency above 0.1% in at least two of three replicate wells were required for clones to be considered positive. Cross-reactive clonotypes were defined as significantly expanded in both SARS-CoV-2 spike wells and at least one common cold coronavirus spike condition. Levenshtein distances (stringdist) and unrooted phylogenetic trees (ape) in R version 3.6.1 were used to assess CDR3 homology. TCRdb passed the public sequencing reads through fastp at Q25 and MiXCR, retaining productive beta sequences. Each entry is one CDR3 protein sequence, shown with its most common DNA and genes. TCRdb, not the authors, supplied the V and J calls. The sample table shows tens of thousands of distinct CDR3 sequences, and roughly two fifths are seen once. The ten largest clones capture roughly 29% of the sample.

The CDR3 runs 17 amino acids, cysteine and phenylalanine included. Kept here is only the CDR3 DNA, which spans 51 bases and is read in frame from base 1. The junction shows trimming of 4 bases on V and 1 base on J, and the gene matches do not reach 12 bases of it. From the germline V gene (reference sequence), CDR1 is LNHDA and CDR2 is SQIVND. Study-level results and caveats: Among the post-vaccine SARS-CoV-2-reactive clones in convalescent patients, a median about 86% showed up only after vaccination, which suggests vaccine-specific priming. Nearly all vaccine-specific clones in convalescent patients (304 of 307) were mono-reactive for SARS-CoV-2 spike rather than cross-reactive with common cold coronaviruses. The median number of SARS-CoV-2-reactive clonotypes rose from around 22 after infection to roughly 38 after vaccination, but the change was not significant. Relatively few convalescent patients were included in the study, and early timepoints after natural infection were not analyzed.

Note on this clonotype: Its antigen remains undetermined. No much larger clone is present one base from it, and per-base qualities are unavailable.

This sequence was found in a human donor who had recovered from COVID-19. The specimen comprised CD4+ T cells from blood, cultured in vitro, sampled about 7 months after SARS-CoV-2 vaccination. This sequence uses TRBV19 and TRBJ1-1, and 7 bases in between align with TRBD1. The DNA is TGTGCCAGTAGTAGTAGAACAGGGGACGCTGAGAACACTGAAGCTTTCTTT. Translated, it reads CASSSRTGDAENTEAFF. The CDR3 plus the reference TRBV19 and TRBJ1-1 genes for the other parts give the full variable domain: DGGITQSPKYLFRKEGQNVTLSCEQNLNHDAMYWYRQDPGQGLRLIYYSQIVNDFQKGDIAEGYSVSREKKESFPLTVTSAQKNPTAFYLCASSSRTGDAENTEAFFGQGTRLTVV.